This T cell receptor (beta chain) came from a study of cytomegalovirus exposure and HLA in healthy donors. Regarding the study as a whole: Some segments of the V type, notably TRBV6-2 and TRBV6-3, were excluded as indistinguishable.

The PCR was carried out with 60 Vbeta primers and 13 Jbeta primers. The protocol was immunoSEQ multiplex PCR, while the TCRdb copy is restricted to in-frame clones and leaves out a portion. The sample lists more than 85,000 clones; 80% to 85% were seen once. Germline CDR1 reads SGDLS; CDR2 reads YYNGEE. The CDR3 loop spans 19 amino acids. This clone was observed once. Its antigen is unidentified. Specimen: PBMCs. V is TRBV9 and J is TRBJ2-5, with TRBD2 matching 15 bases. The assigned J gene may be wrong: the sequence end matches TRBJ2-7 better. The receptor's source is a woman in her thirties in good health and CMV-seronegative. The CDR3 loop is CASSVSEGLAGGWPYEQYF. CDR3 coding DNA: TGTGCCAGCAGCGTATCTGAGGGACTAGCGGGAGGTTGGCCCTACGAGCAGTACTTC.